A selection of T cell receptor beta chains follows, all from one sample in a study of blood T cell repertoires in COVID-19. The table came from immunoSEQ multiplex PCR; TCRdb's copy has only in-frame clones and leaves some out. The sample includes over 350,000 clones, around nine tenths seen only once; the top ten take around 4.5%. The sequencing sample was made of peripheral blood. The source of these receptors is a woman under 40 with acute or convalescent COVID-19. Each CDR3 is given with its conserved first and last residue. D genes are given only for firm matches. Clone size, where shown, is once, few, many, or a class for clones that have expanded.

d_gene: .
v_gene: TRBV3-1/TRBV3-2
abundance: .
j_gene: TRBJ1-2
CDR3aa: CASSQARKGLYGYTF
CDR3nt: TGTGCCAGCAGCCAAGCCCGAAAGGGGTTGTATGGCTACACCTTC

d_gene: TRBD1
v_gene: TRBV7-9
abundance: .
j_gene: TRBJ1-6
CDR3aa: CASRGQVYNSPLHF
CDR3nt: TGTGCCAGCAGGGGACAGGTCTATAATTCACCCCTCCACTTT

d_gene: .
v_gene: TRBV12-3/TRBV12-4
abundance: .
j_gene: TRBJ1-5
CDR3aa: CASSPGANQPQHF
CDR3nt: TGTGCCAGCAGTCCAGGGGCCAATCAGCCCCAGCATTTT

d_gene: .
v_gene: TRBV18
abundance: .
j_gene: TRBJ1-4
CDR3aa: CASSPGSGQNEKLFF
CDR3nt: TGTGCCAGCTCACCGGGGTCTGGACAGAATGAAAAACTGTTTTTT

d_gene: .
v_gene: TRBV2
abundance: .
j_gene: TRBJ1-2
CDR3aa: CASSELQVLLINYGYTF
CDR3nt: TGTGCCAGCAGTGAATTACAGGTCCTACTTATTAACTATGGCTACACCTTC

d_gene: TRBD1
v_gene: TRBV6-4
abundance: .
j_gene: TRBJ1-6
CDR3aa: CASSRDSSYNSPLHF
CDR3nt: TGTGCCAGCAGCAGGGACAGCTCCTATAATTCACCCCTCCACTTT

d_gene: TRBD1
v_gene: TRBV6-5
abundance: .
j_gene: TRBJ1-2
CDR3aa: CASSTPQGAGYTF
CDR3nt: TGTGCCAGCTCCACTCCCCAGGGGGCTGGCTACACCTTC

d_gene: TRBD1
v_gene: TRBV4-1
abundance: .
j_gene: TRBJ1-2
CDR3aa: CASSQEGTANYGYTF
CDR3nt: TGCGCCAGCAGCCAAGAGGGGACAGCTAACTATGGCTACACCTTC

d_gene: .
v_gene: TRBV7-2
abundance: .
j_gene: TRBJ1-1
CDR3aa: CASSAQGNTEAFF
CDR3nt: TGTGCCAGCAGCGCACAGGGGAACACTGAAGCTTTCTTT

d_gene: TRBD2
v_gene: TRBV18
abundance: .
j_gene: TRBJ2-3
CDR3aa: CASSGGTSNRADTQYF
CDR3nt: TGTGCCAGCTCAGGGGGGACTAGTAATCGTGCGGATACGCAGTATTTT

d_gene: TRBD1
v_gene: TRBV7-3
abundance: .
j_gene: TRBJ2-6
CDR3aa: CASRPGTGNSGANVLTF
CDR3nt: TGTGCCAGCAGGCCCGGGACAGGGAACTCTGGGGCCAACGTCCTGACTTTC

d_gene: .
v_gene: TRBV19
abundance: .
j_gene: TRBJ1-6
CDR3aa: CASSQRTGSSYNSPLHF
CDR3nt: TGTGCCAGTAGTCAACGGACGGGGAGCTCCTATAATTCACCCCTCCACTTT

d_gene: .
v_gene: TRBV4-1
abundance: .
j_gene: TRBJ1-4
CDR3aa: CASSQVDSYNEKLFF
CDR3nt: TGCGCCAGCAGCCAAGTGGACAGCTATAATGAAAAACTGTTTTTT

d_gene: TRBD2
v_gene: TRBV4-2
abundance: .
j_gene: TRBJ2-1
CDR3aa: CASSQAGGDNEQFF
CDR3nt: TGTGCCAGCAGCCAAGCGGGGGGAGACAATGAGCAGTTCTTC

d_gene: .
v_gene: TRBV27
abundance: .
j_gene: TRBJ2-3
CDR3aa: CASNPGHNTDTQYF
CDR3nt: TGTGCCAGCAACCCGGGACACAACACAGATACGCAGTATTTT

d_gene: TRBD1
v_gene: TRBV28
abundance: .
j_gene: TRBJ1-2
CDR3aa: CASSRQGANYGYTF
CDR3nt: TGTGCCAGCAGTAGACAGGGGGCGAACTATGGCTACACCTTC

d_gene: TRBD2
v_gene: TRBV29-1
abundance: once
j_gene: TRBJ2-1
CDR3aa: CSGGGGGSSYNEQFF
CDR3nt: TGCAGCGGGGGGGGCGGGGGGAGCTCCTACAATGAGCAGTTCTTC